This T cell receptor beta chain is from a study of post-analysis software for immune sequencing data. The CDR3 consists of 16 residues. The germline V gene encodes CDR1 MNHEY and CDR2 SMNVEV (reference sequence). Tagging with unique molecular identifiers was a feature of the TCR beta cDNA libraries. TCRdb analysed the PCR reads with MiXCR anew, one entry per CDR3 protein. The sample has 820,000 or so distinct CDR3 sequences; approximately 53% are singletons. Overall study findings and caveats: Among five TRBV segments more frequent in patients than controls were TRBV5-6, TRBV5-1 and TRBV20-1. Controls' normalized Chao1 diversity significantly exceeded that of multiple sclerosis patients.

About this clonotype: Antigen: not known. One end of the junction varies from germline; a read error may be responsible.

The source material was blood. This TCR came from a girl between 5 and 17 years old with multiple sclerosis. The chain links TRBV27 to TRBJ2-1; 7 bases line up with TRBD2. The CDR3 region has the DNA TGTGCCAGCAGTTTATCTGGCGGGAGATCCTATAATGAGCAGTTCTTC. It translates to CASSLSGGRSYNEQFF.